Following are 22 T cell receptor beta chains from one sample sequenced in a study of T cell clonotyping in hematopoietic cell transplantation. Measured with immunoSEQ multiplex PCR; TCRdb has only the in-frame clones, and not every one. The sample includes 3,700 or so clones, 95% of them seen just once. This sample comprised PBMCs, obtained 30 days after allogeneic stem cell transplant. These receptors all stem from a male patient in his 50s who had an allogeneic stem cell transplant from a related donor, so the T cells may come from the graft donor. Some clones in this sample may be carry-over from other donors' samples.

V and J are TRBV2 and TRBJ2-7; D is ambiguous. The V gene lost 4 bases and the J gene lost 0 bases, with 10 bases spanning the gap. The CDR3 covers 14 residues. Per germline, CDR1 SNHLY and CDR2 FYNNEI. The CDR3 loop is CASSAASGSYEQYF. As DNA, the CDR3 is TGTGCCAGCAGTGCGGCTTCTGGCTCCTACGAGCAGTACTTC.

This sequence joins TRBV9 and TRBJ2-7, with D hard to call. The V and J ends lost 8 bases and 2 bases respectively, with 14 bases between them. The CDR3 length is 13 residues. Looked up from germline, CDR1 is SGDLS and CDR2 is YYNGEE. CDR3 in amino acids: CASSRTVTYEQYF. The DNA for the CDR3 is TGTGCCAGTAGCCGGACCGTGACCTACGAGCAGTACTTC. The full variable domain, its missing parts supplied by reference TRBV9 and TRBJ2-7, is DSGVTQTPKHLITATGQRVTLRCSPRSGDLSVYWYQQSLDQGLQFLIQYYNGEERAKGNILERFSAQQFPDLHSELNLSSLELGDSALYFCASSRTVTYEQYFGPGTRLTVT.

This clone came up a few times. This chain connects TRBV2 to TRBJ1-5, with 8 bases aligning to TRBD1. The V segment lost 8 bases and the J segment 7 bases; nucleotides outside the gene matches: 7. The germline gives CDR1 SNHLY, CDR2 FYNNEI. This CDR3 region has 13 residues. The CDR3 here is CASDRGPGQPQHF. As DNA, the CDR3 is TGTGCCAGCGACAGGGGCCCGGGACAGCCCCAGCATTTT. Variable domain in full (rest from reference TRBV2 and TRBJ1-5): EPEVTQTPSHQVTQMGQEVILRCVPISNHLYFYWYRQILGQKVEFLVSFYNNEISEKSEIFDDQFSVERPDGSNFTLKIRSTKLEDSAMYFCASDRGPGQPQHFGDGTRLSIL.

This clone was observed a single time. The chain joins TRBV4-1 to TRBJ1-1; D gene unclear. Trimming removed 1 base at V and 2 bases at J, with 20 bases between. Germline CDR1 reads MGHRA; CDR2 reads YSYEKL. The CDR3 length is 18 residues. The CDR3 is CASSQGILGKSPNTEAFF. DNA for the CDR3: TGCGCCAGCAGCCAAGGAATTTTAGGAAAATCGCCCAACACTGAAGCTTTCTTT.

The rearrangement links TRBV7-8 to TRBJ2-7; 9 bases fit TRBD1. Germline V gene data show CDR1 as SGHVS and CDR2 as FQNEAQ. Germline trimming cut 5 bases from V and 3 bases from J; bases unmatched to any gene: 5. The CDR3 runs 14 residues. Written as DNA, the CDR3 is TGTGCCAGCAGCCCCCAGGACAGGGGCTACGAGCAGTACTTC. Translation: CASSPQDRGYEQYF.

This clone was observed a few times. This rearrangement joins TRBV5-6 to TRBJ2-3; D gene ambiguous. The germline V gene has CDR1 SGHDT and CDR2 YYEEEE. This CDR3 is built from 16 residues. Deletions cut 0 bases from V and 0 bases from J, with 11 bases between. CDR3 nucleotides: TGTGCCAGCAGCTTGGGAGGTCCTAGAAGCACAGATACGCAGTATTTT. The encoded protein is CASSLGGPRSTDTQYF.

The chain is built from TRBV18 and TRBJ2-5, with D unclear. From germline, CDR1 is KGHSH and CDR2 LQKENI. The CDR3 loop spans 14 amino acids. Trimming took 0 bases from V and 2 from J, leaving 7 bases between them. CDR3 amino acids: CASSPPPGQETQYF. In DNA, the CDR3 is TGTGCCAGCTCACCACCCCCAGGTCAAGAGACCCAGTACTTC.

The chain uses TRBV7-2 and TRBJ2-3; no firm D call. V was shortened by 3 bases and J by 3 bases, with 7 bases between the two germline ends. The CDR3 has 13 residues. Germline CDR1 is SGHTA and CDR2 is FQGNSA. CDR3: CASSFAITDTQYF. CDR3 in DNA: TGTGCCAGCAGCTTTGCGATTACAGATACGCAGTATTTT.

The V gene is TRBV5-1, the J gene TRBJ1-1, with 7 bases that match TRBD1. The germline V gene encodes CDR1 SGHRS and CDR2 YFSETQ. The CDR3 is 14 amino acids. Trimming at V came to 6 bases and at J to 1 base, leaving 6 bases not matched to a gene. The CDR3 is CASTMTGSNTEAFF. The CDR3 region has the DNA TGCGCCAGCACCATGACAGGGTCGAACACTGAAGCTTTCTTT.

The gene calls are TRBV13 and TRBJ1-1; D ambiguous. The ends were cut back, 5 bases at V and 4 bases at J, with 17 bases in the middle. The CDR3 contains 15 residues. Germline lookup yields CDR1 PRHDT and CDR2 FYEKMQ (reference sequence). The CDR3 DNA is TGTGCCAGCAGCCCACAACCAAGGGCGGGCACTGAAGCTTTCTTT. Encoded protein: CASSPQPRAGTEAFF.

The V and J genes are TRBV29-1 and TRBJ1-2, with D perhaps TRBD1 (5 bases). This CDR3 has 12 amino acids. V was shortened by 3 bases and J by 3 bases, with 8 bases between the two germline ends. Germline CDR1 is SQVTM and CDR2 is ANQGSEA. The CDR3, as DNA: TGCAGCGTTGATACACAGGACTATGGCTACACCTTC. Translated, it gives CSVDTQDYGYTF.

V usage is TRBV19 and J usage is TRBJ2-7; D not resolved. The CDR3 has 15 residues. Per the germline V gene, CDR1 is LNHDA and CDR2 is SQIVND (reference sequence). Trimming left V 3 bases short and J 4 bases short, with 16 bases between. Here the CDR3 reads CASSMGSAFKYEQYF. The CDR3 coding sequence is TGTGCCAGTAGTATGGGGTCAGCTTTCAAATACGAGCAGTACTTC.

The V call is TRBV28, the J call TRBJ2-7; TRBD2 aligns across 8 bases. The V gene's germline CDR1 is MDHEN and CDR2 SYDVKM. The ends lost 7 bases at V and 2 bases at J; junction bases unmatched: 7. This CDR3 has 14 residues. The CDR3 DNA reads TGTGCCAGCACCTTGACTAGCGATACCTACGAGCAGTACTTC. Translating gives CASTLTSDTYEQYF.

This chain joins TRBV6-5 and TRBJ1-2; D call uncertain. V dropped 0 bases and J dropped 1 base, with 12 bases sitting between them. Looked up from germline, CDR1 is MNHEY and CDR2 is SVGAGI. The CDR3 is 16 amino acids. CDR3 sequence: CASSYSLRGRNYGYTF. CDR3 sequence (DNA): TGTGCCAGCAGTTACTCTCTTCGCGGGCGTAACTATGGCTACACCTTC.

The chain links TRBV6-5 to TRBJ1-2; D is unclear. Germline V lookup: CDR1 MNHEY, CDR2 SVGAGI. This CDR3 has 12 amino acids. The V end was cut by 4 bases, the J end by 7 bases, with 10 bases between. The CDR3 nucleotides are TGTGCCAGCAGTTCCGGATCGAGTGGCTACACCTTC. Its translation: CASSSGSSGYTF.

J is TRBJ2-5 and V is TRBV23-1; unclear D gene. TRBV23-1 is an ORF for which the function is uncertain. V was shortened by 5 bases and J by 4 bases, with 11 bases between the two germline ends. The CDR3 is 13 residues long. The CDR3 coding sequence is TGCGCCAGCAGTTCACAGAAGACAGAGACCCAGTACTTC. It translates to CASSSQKTETQYF.

The chain recombines TRBV13 with TRBJ2-3; D remains ambiguous. Germline V gene data show CDR1 as PRHDT and CDR2 as FYEKMQ (reference sequence). V dropped 0 bases and J dropped 9 bases, with 7 bases sitting between them. The CDR3 has 12 residues. The CDR3 DNA is TGTGCCAGCAGCTTAGGGCGGTGGACGCAGTATTTT. It is translated as CASSLGRWTQYF.

Only a few counts were recorded for this clone. V gene TRBV28 combines with J gene TRBJ2-7, with D unresolved. The germline gives CDR1 MDHEN, CDR2 SYDVKM. The length of the CDR3 is 13 residues. Trimming cost V 4 bases and J 4 bases, with 11 bases left between them. Here the CDR3 reads CASSSMRWYEQYF. In nucleotides, the CDR3 is TGTGCCAGCAGTTCTATGCGGTGGTACGAGCAGTACTTC.

The chain uses TRBV11-2 and TRBJ1-1; D possibly corresponds to TRBD1 (6 bases). Germline-derived CDR1 and CDR2 are SGHAT and FQNNGV. The V and J ends lost 2 bases and 0 bases respectively, with 19 bases between them. The CDR3 spans 18 residues. The CDR3 sequence: CASSLSTSLDSLNTEAFF. The CDR3 bases are TGTGCCAGCAGCTTATCAACCTCCCTGGACAGCTTGAACACTGAAGCTTTCTTT.

This clone was seen once. CDR3: CASSQDSTYEQYF. Here the CDR3 DNA reads TGTGCCAGCAGCCAGGACAGTACCTACGAGCAGTACTTC. The gene calls are TRBV13 and TRBJ2-7, with D maybe TRBD1 (6 bases). V was clipped by 5 bases and J by 2 bases, with 10 bases between them. The CDR3 loop spans 13 amino acids. The germline CDR1 and CDR2 sequences are PRHDT and FYEKMQ (reference sequence).

Here the CDR3 DNA reads TGTGCCAGCAGCATAAGCCCAAACAGGGGACTCAGCTCCTACGAGCAGTACTTC. Its protein is CASSISPNRGLSSYEQYF. This rearrangement joins TRBV7-9 to TRBJ2-7, with a weak D call TRBD1 (7 bases). Germline values: CDR1 SEHNR, CDR2 FQNEAQ (reference sequence). V was cut by 5 bases and J by 0 bases, with 23 bases left in between. CDR3 length equals 18 residues.

This chain links TRBV15 with TRBJ1-2, with a possible D match to TRBD1 (5 bases). This CDR3 is 13 amino acids long. V was pared by 3 bases and J by 5 bases, with 10 bases between. Germline-derived CDR1 and CDR2 are LNHNV and YYDKDF (reference sequence). CDR3 DNA sequence: TGTGCCACCAGCAGGGGACGGCGGTATGGCTACACCTTC. Its translation: CATSRGRRYGYTF.